This TCR beta chain is from a study of cytomegalovirus exposure and HLA in healthy donors (dated by TCRdb to about 2017). For the study in its entirety: In an earlier analysis of 550 to 750 of the donors, 250 to 300 Gb of sequence data and 95 million to 130 million unique TCR beta sequences from 150 million to 200 million T cells were reported. An early release that covered about 600 HLA-typed donors contained 250 to 350 gigabases of sequencing data and about 84 million unique TCR sequences. Among the roughly 370 genotyped donors, approximately 77% belonged to the genetic ancestry cluster associated with self-reported Caucasian donors. The aim of the study was to test whether cataloging public T cell receptors could identify signatures of past pathogen exposure. The study used immunosequencing to profile the T cell repertoires of several hundred subjects and linked those repertoires to cytomegalovirus serostatus. Along with the roughly 710-subject first cohort, a separate validation cohort of over 90 different subjects was used. High-throughput TCR immunosequencing, statistical association of individual TCRs with disease status, and machine learning were combined to predict cytomegalovirus infection status. To study patterns of TCR occurrence, a later analysis re-analyzed previously published TCR beta repertoires from 666 donors and added high-resolution HLA genotyping. Rather than drawing on any new phenotypic data, the later analysis identified candidate immune exposures from TCR beta sequences and the way those sequences occurred across donors. In an earlier analysis of roughly 580 of the donors, high-throughput TCR beta sequencing was used to judge whether each TCR beta V gene segment behaved as functional or pseudogenic. Donor age, sex, ethnicity and CMV serostatus were compiled together with the repertoire data. A later genetic analysis took genome-wide SNP genotypes for about three fifths of the 666 donors and used that subset as a discovery cohort. Every discovery cohort repertoire had been produced on one sequencing platform. Class I and class II HLA loci were covered by the typing at four-digit resolution. The number of typed donors differed by locus: about 620-640 for A, B, C, DRB1 and DQB1; 500 to 550 for DQA1; 600 to 610 for DPA1; and around 490 for DPB1. Because of strong linkage in the cohort, a handful of DR-DQ haplotypes were treated as single units for association and clustering. Among some 400 genotyped donors of the cohort, an average of around 250,000 unique TCR beta nucleotide sequences was sequenced per donor, of which 15% to 20% were non-productive. Study-level results and caveats: An earlier analysis of approximately 600 of the donors showed that most TCR beta V segments appeared in productive rearrangements either about 90% or about 30% of the time, which broadly matched IMGT annotations. Because the 87-base-pair reads could not distinguish some IMGT-functional V segments, including TRBV6-2 and TRBV6-3, those segments were excluded. A cluster of highly shared sequence variants was judged likely to be a technical artifact of the sequencing pipeline. In a later analysis, around 17,000 TCR beta sequences were associated with specific HLA alleles at a false discovery rate of 0.05. V-gene and J-gene trimming of TCR beta chains was associated with a missense DCLRE1C variant in a later genetic analysis, and the association was replicated in an independent cohort. The presence/absence analyses assumed that sequencing depth was roughly uniform across donors, and that assumption may not be true. Strong co-occurrence of HLA alleles, especially DR and DQ, made assigning TCR associations to individual alleles difficult. It was suggested by the authors that the approach could potentially be generalized to other disease states and immunological phenotypes. A total of around 150 TCR beta chains were listed by the study as associated with cytomegalovirus. For the cohort, immune exposure information was limited to CMV serostatus. A later analysis found that HLA-associated TCR beta chains were more clonally expanded and had lower generation probabilities than equally common non-associated chains. In vitro tests confirmed that a few of the cytomegalovirus-associated TCR beta chains recognize cytomegalovirus antigens. In a later analysis, the rate of TCR association differed among HLA loci, with DRB1 alleles having the most associated TCRs and HLA-C alleles having the fewest. Compared with the roughly 670-donor mean, donors in an Asian-associated ancestry cluster had fewer N-insertions in productive TCRs, according to a later genetic analysis. Because HLA typing was unavailable for some donors at each locus, only the typed subset was used in association tests. Because counts were too low, 15 to 20 rarely observed V segments, including chromosome 9 orphons, were left out of the earlier analysis of some 600 of the donors. A further reported finding was that TCR beta sequences accurately predicted the HLA-A and HLA-B alleles for most subjects in the first cohort. Most CMV-associated TCR beta chains appeared to be HLA-restricted in a later analysis, and the HLA associations seemed to be driven largely by CMV exposure. Linkage disequilibrium might explain the correlated functional status among segregating V segments, but an unknown experimental factor could not be excluded. In both the original and validation cohorts, the classifier was reported to diagnose cytomegalovirus status with high specificity and sensitivity. This cohort had only TCR beta chains sequenced, and the lack of alpha or paired-chain data limited which features could be detected. Most TCR sequences were seen in very few donors, while some public TCRs were found in many individuals. In a later analysis, several top co-occurrence clusters were reported to appear linked to parvovirus B19, influenza, CMV and Epstein-Barr virus.

The cohort consisted of 670 or so healthy bone marrow donors. Cohort members were all nominally healthy when sampled, although unrecorded immune exposures were likely present. The donor tested CMV seropositive, placing the donor among the approximately 290 seropositive members of the cohort. A peripheral blood sample was collected from each donor, and TCR beta sequencing was performed on peripheral blood mononuclear cells. The Qiagen DNeasy Blood Extraction Kit was used to extract genomic DNA from the blood cell samples. The library was prepared using the immunoSEQ multiplex PCR assay. The multiplex PCR relied on a mix of 60 forward primers for TCR Vbeta segments and 13 reverse primers for TCR Jbeta segments. The CDR3 region of rearranged TCR beta genes was amplified from genomic DNA by a multiplex PCR assay. The Illumina HiSeq System was used to sequence the amplified TCR beta libraries as 87-base-pair reads. As for how the authors treated the data: In a later analysis, roughly 80 million unique TCR beta chains were counted across the 500 to 850 repertoires, and around 11 million of these chains were shared by at least two donors. To remove PCR and sequencing errors, raw reads were error-corrected and collapsed into unique sequences using a nearest-neighbor algorithm that merged closely related sequences. V, D and J gene segments were assigned by aligning CDR3 sequences to IMGT reference sequences. For a sequence to be retained, at least a six-nucleotide match to both a V gene segment and a J gene segment was required. Rearrangements were classified as productive when the CDR3 lacked stop codons and remained in frame with V and J, and all other rearrangements were classified as non-productive. CDR3 was defined according to IMGT convention as the region running from the second conserved V-encoded cysteine to the conserved J-encoded phenylalanine. Sequences without an unambiguous match to a single V gene segment were excluded from the earlier analysis of about 600 of the donors. An earlier analysis of just under 600 of the donors called V segments functional above 56.7% productive rearrangements and segregating when the between-donor standard deviation exceeded 5%. To diagnose cytomegalovirus status from the catalog of TCR beta chain sequences, a statistical classification framework was built. V and J gene assignment, in a later analysis, came from comparing TCR nucleotide sequences with IMGT/GENE-DB human TR gene sequences. A later analysis assigned CDR3 sequences and most-parsimonious VDJ recombination scenarios with the TCRdist pipeline. In a later analysis, each TCR beta chain was defined by its CDR3 amino acid sequence together with its V-gene family, and reads lacking a unique V-gene family were excluded. A later analysis removed 592 highly shared, low-generation-probability nucleotide sequences to deal with suspected cross-contamination and a sequencing artifact. In a later analysis, a clonal expansion index was calculated for each public chain from normalized within-repertoire ranks of inferred template counts. Generation probabilities in a later analysis came from a VDJ recombination model fitted to out-of-frame rearrangements, and those results were checked against IGoR. In a later analysis, hypergeometric tests were used to score TCR-TCR, TCR-HLA and TCR-CMV co-occurrence, with a repertoire-size bias correction applied to TCR pairs. A later analysis estimated false discovery rates by permuting HLA or CMV assignments 20 times. In a later analysis, co-occurring TCRs were grouped using DBSCAN, and TCRdist sequence similarity was added for clustering within HLA-allele-positive subsets. Repertoires with fewer than 30,000 or more than 120,000 public chains, plus five repertoires with anomalous nucleotide sharing, were excluded from co-occurrence clustering. Imported from immuneACCESS, the table was reduced by TCRdb to in-frame sequences with V and J called. These copies leave out some clones; in studies compared against another copy, an unresolved V gene accounts for under half, and the cause of the remainder is not known. V and J calls and clone size follow that table, whereas D and trimming were derived from the DNA. The sample yields about 140,000 clones; 75% were counted once. The top ten clones comprise about 10% of the sample.

On this clone: Its antigen has not been determined. Per-nucleotide qualities are absent, and no much larger clonotype sits a single base away.

Looking up the germline V gene (reference sequence) yields CDR1 GTSNPN and CDR2 SVGIG. The CDR3 runs 14 residues from the cysteine to the phenylalanine. The retained sequence is limited to the CDR3, 42 bases, with the frame set at the first base. Relative to germline, V is 2 bases shorter and J is 6 bases shorter, with 16 bases between their ends. The rearranged segments are TRBV30 and TRBJ1-1; the D gene is not confidently resolved. Sequenced material: PBMCs. This TCR was recovered from a man aged 18 to 30 in good health and CMV-seropositive. The DNA is TGTGCCTGGAGTCGTGGAGCGGCCCGCGCTGAAGCTTTCTTT. Its protein product is CAWSRGAARAEAFF.